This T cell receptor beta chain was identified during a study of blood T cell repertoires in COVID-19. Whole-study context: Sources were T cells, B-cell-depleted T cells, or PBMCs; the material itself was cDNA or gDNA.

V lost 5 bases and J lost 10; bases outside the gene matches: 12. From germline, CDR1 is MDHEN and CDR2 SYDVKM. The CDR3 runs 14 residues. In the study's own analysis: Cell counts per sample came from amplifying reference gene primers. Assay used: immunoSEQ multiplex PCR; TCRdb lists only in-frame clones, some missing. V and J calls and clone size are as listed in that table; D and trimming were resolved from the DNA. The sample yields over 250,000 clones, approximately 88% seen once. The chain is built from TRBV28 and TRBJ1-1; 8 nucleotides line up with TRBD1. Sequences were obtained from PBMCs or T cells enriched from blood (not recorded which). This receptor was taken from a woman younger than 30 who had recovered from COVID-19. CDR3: CASSDLTGVEGAFF. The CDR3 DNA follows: TGTGCCAGCAGTGACCTGACAGGGGTAGAGGGAGCTTTCTTT.